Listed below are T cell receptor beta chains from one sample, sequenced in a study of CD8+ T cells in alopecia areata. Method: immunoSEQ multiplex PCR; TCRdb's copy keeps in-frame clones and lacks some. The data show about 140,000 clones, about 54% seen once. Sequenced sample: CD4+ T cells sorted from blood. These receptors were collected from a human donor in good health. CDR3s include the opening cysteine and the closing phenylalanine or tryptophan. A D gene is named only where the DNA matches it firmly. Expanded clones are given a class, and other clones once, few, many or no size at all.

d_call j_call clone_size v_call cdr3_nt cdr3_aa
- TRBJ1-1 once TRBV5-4 TGTGCCAGCAGCTTCCCAGGGCAACCTGCTGCTTTCTTT CASSFPGQPAAFF
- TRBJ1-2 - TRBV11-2 TGTGCCAGCAGCCCCGGGACCTCAGAGTTGGGCTACACCTTC CASSPGTSELGYTF
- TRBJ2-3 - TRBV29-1 TGCAGCGTTGGCCGACAGGCAGATACGCAGTATTTT CSVGRQADTQYF
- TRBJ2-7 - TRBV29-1 TGCAGCGTTGATACTGGTCCCCCCTACGAGCAGTACTTC CSVDTGPPYEQYF
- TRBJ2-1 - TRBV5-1 TGCGCCAGCAGCTTACCGACTAGTTTCAATGAGCAGTTCTTC CASSLPTSFNEQFF
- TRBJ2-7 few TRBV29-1 TGCAGCGTTCCCTCCCATGGGACTTATTCGGGCGAGCAGTACTTC CSVPSHGTYSGEQYF
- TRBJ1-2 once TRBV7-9 TGTGCCAGCCCCAAGGGGTCTTATGGCTACACCTTC CASPKGSYGYTF
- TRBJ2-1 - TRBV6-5 TGTGCCAGCAGTTACTCGGGACTGTACAATGAGCAGTTCTTC CASSYSGLYNEQFF
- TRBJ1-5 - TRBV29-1 TGCAGCGTTGTGAGCGGAAATCAGCCCCAGCATTTT CSVVSGNQPQHF
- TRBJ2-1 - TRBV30 TGTGCCTGGAGTGTAAAAGGTACTAATGAGCAGTTCTTC CAWSVKGTNEQFF
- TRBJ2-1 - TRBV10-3 TGTGCCATCAGTGACAACCCCCCGGACTCACCTCAGTTCTTC CAISDNPPDSPQFF
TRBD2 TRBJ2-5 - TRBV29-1 TGCAGCGTTGAAGTCCTAGCGGCACGGGTGGAGACCCAGTACTTC CSVEVLAARVETQYF
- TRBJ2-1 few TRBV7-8 TGTGCCAGCAGCTTAGTTGGCAGGGCGTATGAGCAGTTCTTC CASSLVGRAYEQFF
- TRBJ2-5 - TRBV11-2 TGTGCCAGCAGCTTCGGACTATACCAAGAGACCCAGTACTTC CASSFGLYQETQYF
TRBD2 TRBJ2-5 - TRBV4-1 TGCGCCAGCAGCCAAAGGACTAGCGCGTACCAAGAGACCCAGTACTTC CASSQRTSAYQETQYF
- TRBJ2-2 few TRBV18 TGTGCCAGCTCACCAGGCATAAACACCGGGGAGCTGTTTTTT CASSPGINTGELFF
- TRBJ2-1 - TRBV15 TGTGCCACCAGCAGAGATAGCGCCCGTCGGGATGAGCAGTTCTTC CATSRDSARRDEQFF
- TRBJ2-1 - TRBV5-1 TGCGCCAGCAGCTTGGCCGGGAGTGCTGGTATTGAGCAGTTCTTC CASSLAGSAGIEQFF
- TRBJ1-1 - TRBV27 TGTGCCAGCAGTTTACATCAACAGCTGAACACTGAAGCTTTCTTT CASSLHQQLNTEAFF
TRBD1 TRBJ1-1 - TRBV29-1 TGCAGCGTTGAGGTAACAGGGGCCCCTGAAGCTTTCTTT CSVEVTGAPEAFF
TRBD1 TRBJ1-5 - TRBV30 TGTGCCTGGAGACAGACCGGGACAGCATTTAGCAATCAGCCCCAGCATTTT CAWRQTGTAFSNQPQHF
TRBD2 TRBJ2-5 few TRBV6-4 TGTGCCAACCCGAGCGGGAGGAAGGAGACCCAGTACTTC CANPSGRKETQYF
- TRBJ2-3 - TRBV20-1 TGCAGTGGGGGTTCCTTAGATACGCAGTATTTT CSGGSLDTQYF
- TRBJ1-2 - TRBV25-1 TGTGCCAGCAGTGCAGGCTATGGCTACACCTTC CASSAGYGYTF
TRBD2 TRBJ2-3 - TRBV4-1 TGCGCCAGCAGCCAGGCCCTAGCGGGGTCTCTCACAGATACGCAGTATTTT CASSQALAGSLTDTQYF
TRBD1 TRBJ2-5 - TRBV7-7 TGTGCTAGCAGCTCACAGGGGGAGACCCAGTACTTC CASSSQGETQYF
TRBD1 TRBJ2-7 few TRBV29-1 TGCAGCGTTGAAACAGGGGGCGCGCAATACGAGCAGTACTTC CSVETGGAQYEQYF
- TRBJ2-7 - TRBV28 TGTGCCAGCAGTTCCTTTTCGGACTACGAGCAGTACTTC CASSSFSDYEQYF
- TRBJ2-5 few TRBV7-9 TGTGCCAGCAGCTTAAACAGTCCCGGACCGACCCAGTACTTC CASSLNSPGPTQYF
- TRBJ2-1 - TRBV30 TGTGCCGGAACAGGGTCCTATGAGCAGTTCTTC CAGTGSYEQFF
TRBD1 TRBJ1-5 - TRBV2 TGTGCCAGCGCGATTGGACAGGATAATCAGCCCCAGCATTTT CASAIGQDNQPQHF
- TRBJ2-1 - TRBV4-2 TGTGCCAGCAGCCAGACAGGACTAGGGGCTGAGCAGTTCTTC CASSQTGLGAEQFF
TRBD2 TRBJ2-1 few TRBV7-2 TGTGCCAGCAGCCCGACTAGCGGGAGTTCCCAAGCTGAGCAGTTCTTC CASSPTSGSSQAEQFF
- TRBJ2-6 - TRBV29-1 TGCAGCGTTGGTAGCAACGGCGGGGCCAACGTCCTGACTTTC CSVGSNGGANVLTF
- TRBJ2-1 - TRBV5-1 TGCGCCAGCACCCTCCAAGGTGGCTCCTACAATGAGCAGTTCTTC CASTLQGGSYNEQFF
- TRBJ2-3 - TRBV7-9 TGTGCCAGCAAGGGGCGGAGCACAGATACGCAGTATTTT CASKGRSTDTQYF
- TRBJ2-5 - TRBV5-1 TGCGCCAGCAGCTTAAGGCCGGGGGCCGAGACCCAGTACTTC CASSLRPGAETQYF
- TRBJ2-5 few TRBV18 TGTGCCAGCTCACCACGAACCGGGCTCCAAGAGACCCAGTACTTC CASSPRTGLQETQYF
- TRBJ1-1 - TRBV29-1 TGCGTCGCCAACCGGGGGGATACTGAAGCTTTCTTT CVANRGDTEAFF
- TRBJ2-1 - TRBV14 TGTGCCAGCAGCCCCCCCCGCAAACGTTACAATGAGCAGTTCTTC CASSPPRKRYNEQFF
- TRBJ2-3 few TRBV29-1 TGCAGCGTTGAAGTTACGGGGCTGGAGGCAGATACGCAGTATTTT CSVEVTGLEADTQYF
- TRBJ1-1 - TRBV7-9 TGTGCCAGCAGCATCAAACCGGCCACTGAAGCTTTCTTT CASSIKPATEAFF
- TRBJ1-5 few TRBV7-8 TGTGCCAGCAGCTTTAGAATCGGGGAACAGCCCCAGCATTTT CASSFRIGEQPQHF
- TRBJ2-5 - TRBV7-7 TGTGCCAGCAGCTTTAGCGGTCCTCAAGAGACCCAGTACTTC CASSFSGPQETQYF
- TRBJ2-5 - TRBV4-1 TGCGCCAGCAGCCAACCTACTAGAGGTTATCAAGAGACCCAGTACTTC CASSQPTRGYQETQYF
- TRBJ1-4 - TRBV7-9 TGTGCCAGCAGCTTACCATCGACAACTAATGAAAAACTGTTTTTT CASSLPSTTNEKLFF
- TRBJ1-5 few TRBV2 TGTGCCAGCAGTGGGGACGTCGGAGGACAGCCCCAGCATTTT CASSGDVGGQPQHF
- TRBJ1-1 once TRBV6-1 TGTGCCAGCAGTGAAGCGCTATCCAGTGAAGCTTTCTTT CASSEALSSEAFF
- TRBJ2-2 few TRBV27 TGTGCCAGCAATAGCGCGACGAACACCGGGGAGCTGTTTTTT CASNSATNTGELFF
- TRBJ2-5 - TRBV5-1 TGCGCCAGCAGCTTGAGTGCCCTCCAAGAGACCCAGTACTTC CASSLSALQETQYF
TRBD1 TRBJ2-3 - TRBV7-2 TGTGCCAGCAGCTTAGGGTTCCAGGGGGCGCAGTATTTT CASSLGFQGAQYF
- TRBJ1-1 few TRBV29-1 TGCAGCGTTACGAGGGGAACTGAAGCTTTCTTT CSVTRGTEAFF
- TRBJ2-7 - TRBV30 TGTGCCTGGAGTGGGGAAGGGGGAGGGGAATTATACGAGCAGTACTTC CAWSGEGGGELYEQYF
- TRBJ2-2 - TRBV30 TGTGCCTGGAGTGTCGCGGGCACCGGGGAGCTGTTTTTT CAWSVAGTGELFF
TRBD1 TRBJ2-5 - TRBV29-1 TGCAGCGTTGATCGGTTAGGGACAGGGTTCCCGAACCAAGAGACCCAGTACTTC CSVDRLGTGFPNQETQYF
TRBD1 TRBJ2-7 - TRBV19 TGTGCCAGCACAGGGGGAAACTCCTACGAGCAGTACTTC CASTGGNSYEQYF
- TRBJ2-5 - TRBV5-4 TGTGCCAGCAGCCTCCCAAGTCCCCAAGAGACCCAGTACTTC CASSLPSPQETQYF
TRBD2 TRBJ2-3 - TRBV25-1 TGTGCCAGCTCAAGGGGAGGGATCACAGATACGCAGTATTTT CASSRGGITDTQYF
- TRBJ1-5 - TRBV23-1 TGCGCCAGCCCCCAACAGTTCAGGTCGAACAATCAGCCCCAGCATTTT CASPQQFRSNNQPQHF